These T cell receptor beta chains were read from a single sample in a study of blood T cells in healthy people across ages. TCRdb re-called the 5' RACE reads through MiXCR, storing one row per CDR3 protein. The top ten clones hold 10% to 12% of a sample with fewer than 2,000,000 distinct CDR3 sequences, roughly a third of them seen once. Sequencing input: blood. These receptor sequences come from a woman in her twenties or thirties in good health. Each CDR3 is given with its conserved first and last residue. Fields, in order: clone size, V gene, CDR3 protein. Clone size is stated in some rows and not others, as once, few, many or a class when expanded.

size: few
V: TRBV10-3
CDR3: CAISESTSYYGYTF

size: .
V: TRBV28
CDR3: CASTSWDGRSYEQYF

size: .
V: TRBV6-5
CDR3: CASSYDYVAFF

size: few
V: TRBV12-3/TRBV12-4
CDR3: CASTPTPDTQYF

size: few
V: TRBV4-1
CDR3: CASRPLTSGSRYNEQFF

size: few
V: TRBV7-3
CDR3: CASSPQGSSQETQYF

size: once
V: TRBV4-1
CDR3: CASSQPWGGTQYF

size: .
V: TRBV18
CDR3: CASSPPNLASGANVLTF

size: .
V: TRBV5-1
CDR3: CASSLVQGANTGELFF

size: .
V: TRBV10-2
CDR3: CASSDGSLSYEQFF

size: .
V: TRBV19
CDR3: CASSEFQGSYNEQFF

size: .
V: TRBV10-3
CDR3: CAISERDNEHFF

size: few
V: TRBV10-3
CDR3: CAISAYTGSNEKLFF

size: .
V: TRBV20-1
CDR3: CSARDAKGQREETQYF

size: .
V: TRBV3-1
CDR3: CASSQDLNSGGYEQYF

size: .
V: TRBV14
CDR3: CASSQVVPGRPNTEAFF

size: .
V: TRBV9
CDR3: CASSVVEGTEAFF

size: many
V: TRBV29-1
CDR3: CSVEEGEQETQYF

size: .
V: TRBV9
CDR3: CASSVEASGRADTQYF

size: few
V: TRBV4-2
CDR3: CASSQQRSYNEQFF

size: .
V: TRBV7-8
CDR3: CASSLRERAWDTQYF

size: .
V: TRBV28
CDR3: CASSLWETRTGGEDTQYF

size: .
V: TRBV6-2/TRBV6-3
CDR3: CASSMGQNYNEQFF

size: .
V: TRBV29-1
CDR3: CSVEDRAGRLGYTF